This T cell receptor beta chain was captured in a study of cytomegalovirus exposure and HLA in healthy donors. This CDR3 is built from 16 residues. Losses at the gene ends were 1 base for V and 1 base for J; bases not matched to a gene: 3. Germline CDR1 SGHTA, CDR2 FQGNSA. 13 Jbeta primers and 60 Vbeta primers were used for the PCR. Sequencing was performed with immunoSEQ multiplex PCR; in TCRdb, only in-frame clones are kept and a portion is missing. The sample holds roughly 180,000 clones, around 70% seen once. Specimen: PBMCs. The rearrangement joins TRBV7-2 to TRBJ2-3; 9 bases map to TRBD2. The sequence was collected from a male donor in good health and CMV-seronegative. CDR3 DNA sequence: TGTGCCAGCAGCTTAGGTGTAGCGGGAGGCACAGATACGCAGTATTTT. Translating it yields CASSLGVAGGTDTQYF.